This entry lists 19 T cell receptor beta chains sequenced from one sample in a study of CD8 T cells in Susac syndrome. An input of roughly 0.45 to 1 ug of RNA was subjected to reverse transcription using random hexamers. TCRdb passed the immunoSEQ multiplex PCR reads through MiXCR, listing each CDR3 protein once. The sample lists 100,000 to 150,000 distinct CDR3 sequences; roughly 95% were seen once. What was sequenced was CD4+ T cells from PBMCs. These receptors originate from a human donor with Susac syndrome.

The gene calls are TRBV24-1 and TRBJ2-5; D is possibly TRBD2 (6 bases). The CDR3 totals 15 residues. Trimming removed 4 bases at V and 3 bases at J, with 14 bases between. Germline V gene sequence: CDR1 KGHDR, CDR2 SFDVKD. DNA of the CDR3: TGTGCCACCAGTGACGCCGGGCGCGGGGAAGAGACCCAGTACTTC. This codes for CATSDAGRGEETQYF.

CDR3 sequence (DNA): TGTGCCTTGGGGGGGACAGGGAAGCAAGAGACCCAGTACTTC. This sequence encodes CALGGTGKQETQYF. The chain has TRBV30 and TRBJ2-5; TRBD1 matches 9 bases. Per the germline V gene, CDR1 is GTSNPN and CDR2 is SVGIG (reference sequence). The V gene end was trimmed by 7 bases and the J gene end by 2 bases; junction bases not matched to a gene: 8. This CDR3 region has 14 residues.

The V gene is TRBV20-1, the J gene TRBJ2-7, with 10 bases lining up with TRBD2. The CDR3 contains 13 residues. J gave up 3 bases and V 6 bases, and 5 bases lay outside the gene matches. Looked up from germline, CDR1 is DFQATT and CDR2 is SNEGSKA (reference sequence). The CDR3 is CSAREREGYEQYF. In DNA form, the CDR3 reads TGCAGTGCCAGGGAGCGGGAGGGCTACGAGCAGTACTTC.

The count of this clonotype is one. V and J are TRBV30 and TRBJ2-1; 9 bases agree with TRBD2. The length of the CDR3 is 14 residues. CDR1 is GTSNPN and CDR2 is SVGIG in the germline V gene (reference sequence). V lost 4 bases and J lost 6; bases outside the gene matches: 7. The CDR3 loop reads CAWKPAGGFNEQFF. CDR3 DNA: TGTGCCTGGAAACCAGCGGGAGGATTCAATGAGCAGTTCTTC.

The chain is built from TRBV20-1 and TRBJ2-2; D remains unclear. CDR1 and CDR2 from the germline V gene are DFQATT and SNEGSKA (reference sequence). This CDR3 contains 13 residues. The V and J ends lost 3 bases and 7 bases respectively, with 12 bases between them. The CDR3 reads CSARTLEHGELFF. CDR3 DNA sequence: TGCAGTGCTAGGACGTTGGAACACGGGGAGCTGTTTTTT.

Concerning this clonotype: At one end, the junction sequence differs from germline, possibly due to a read error. The V gene is TRBV29-1, the J gene TRBJ2-7; the D gene is possibly TRBD2 (6 bases). This CDR3 contains 13 residues. Germline V gene sequence: CDR1 SQVTM, CDR2 ANQGSEA. In nucleotides, the CDR3 is TGCAGCGTTGAAGATCGGAGGGGCTACCAGCAGTACTTC. Translating gives CSVEDRRGYQQYF.

This rearrangement joins TRBV15 to TRBJ2-1, with D perhaps matching TRBD2 (6 bases). CDR3 size: 15 residues. V was cut by 0 bases and J by 2 bases, with 8 bases left in between. The germline gives CDR1 LNHNV, CDR2 YYDKDF (reference sequence). The chain's CDR3 is CATSRDPGAYNEQFF. In DNA, the CDR3 is TGTGCCACCAGCAGAGATCCGGGGGCCTACAATGAGCAGTTCTTC.

The chain employs TRBV27 and TRBJ2-4, with 13 bases identical to TRBD2. Trimming cost V 5 bases and J 7 bases; bases outside gene matches: 8. The CDR3 covers 16 residues. CDR1 is MNHEY and CDR2 is SMNVEV in the germline V gene (reference sequence). CDR3: CASSRSTSGRTNIQYF. In DNA, the CDR3 is TGTGCCAGCAGTCGCTCGACTAGCGGGAGGACCAACATTCAGTACTTC.

V gene TRBV3-1 combines with J gene TRBJ1-5; 8 bases are a match to TRBD1. CDR3 length equals 18 residues. Germline V gene sequence: CDR1 LGHDT, CDR2 YNNKEL (reference sequence). The V gene end was trimmed by 1 base and the J gene end by 5 bases; junction bases not matched to a gene: 13. CDR3 nucleotides: TGTGCCAGCAGCCAAGGACAGGGGAGGAGTGTCTCGGATCAGCCCCAGCATTTT. Translated: CASSQGQGRSVSDQPQHF.

The chain is built from TRBV4-1 and TRBJ2-3; no reliable D call. The germline CDR1 and CDR2 sequences are MGHRA and YSYEKL. The CDR3 extends over 16 amino acids. Trimming stripped 2 bases from V and 0 bases from J, with 12 bases between. The CDR3 spells CASSQRLGSSTDTQYF. DNA of the CDR3: TGCGCCAGCAGCCAAAGGCTAGGCTCTAGCACAGATACGCAGTATTTT.

The rearrangement joins TRBV19 to TRBJ2-2, with TRBD1 as a possible D gene (6 bases). Trimming pared 6 bases from V and 4 bases from J, leaving 12 bases between. CDR1 LNHDA and CDR2 SQIVND come from the germline V gene (reference sequence). There are 14 residues in the CDR3. CDR3 protein: CASSPTGSTGELFF. The DNA for the CDR3 is TGTGCCAGTAGCCCTACAGGGAGCACCGGGGAGCTGTTTTTT.

In its sample, this clonotype was seen once. The V and J genes are TRBV19 and TRBJ1-1; D might be TRBD1 (5 bases). CDR3 length equals 12 residues. V was clipped by 7 bases and J by 2 bases, with 8 bases between them. Per the germline V gene, CDR1 is LNHDA and CDR2 is SQIVND (reference sequence). The CDR3 DNA reads TGTGCCAGTACAGGGTTAAACACTGAAGCTTTCTTT. It yields the protein CASTGLNTEAFF. Variable domain in full (rest from reference TRBV19 and TRBJ1-1): DGGITQSPKYLFRKEGQNVTLSCEQNLNHDAMYWYRQDPGQGLRLIYYSQIVNDFQKGDIAEGYSVSREKKESFPLTVTSAQKNPTAFYLCASTGLNTEAFFGQGTRLTVV.

This clonotype was recorded a few times. The germline gene is not matched at one end of the junction; a read error may be the cause. The rearrangement joins TRBV7-7 to TRBJ2-2; unclear D gene. The CDR3 consists of 13 residues. The germline CDR1 and CDR2 sequences are SSHAT and FNYEAQ (reference sequence). The DNA for the CDR3 is TGTGCTAGCAGCAGAGGAGAAACCGGGGAGCTGTTTTTT. Its protein product is CASSRGETGELFF.

J is TRBJ2-7 and V is TRBV6-1; perhaps TRBD2 as D (6 bases). Deletions cut 0 bases from V and 4 bases from J, with 19 bases between. The germline CDR1 and CDR2 sequences are MNHNS and SASEGT. CDR3 length: 17 amino acids. CDR3: CASSEAWERVNAYEQYF. As DNA, the CDR3 is TGTGCCAGCAGTGAAGCTTGGGAGCGGGTGAACGCGTACGAGCAGTACTTC.

V gene TRBV7-3 combines with J gene TRBJ2-5; D gene ambiguous. Trimming removed 2 bases from V and 0 bases from J, with 10 bases in between. Looked up from germline, CDR1 is SGHTA and CDR2 is FQGTGA. The CDR3 contains 15 residues. The CDR3 bases are TGTGCCAGCAGCTTAGGGGAAAAAAACCAAGAGACCCAGTACTTC. Translating it yields CASSLGEKNQETQYF.

The chain carries TRBV5-4 and TRBJ2-1; 11 bases fit TRBD2. Germline V gives CDR1 SGHNT, CDR2 YYREEE (reference sequence). With 9 bases clipped from V and 5 bases from J, the junction kept 4 bases outside the gene matches. The CDR3 has 13 residues. The CDR3 here is CATSSGRNNEQFF. CDR3 sequence (DNA): TGTGCCACCTCTAGCGGGAGGAACAATGAGCAGTTCTTC.

The V gene is TRBV12-5, the J gene TRBJ2-1; TRBD2 agrees at 14 bases. The CDR3 consists of 16 residues. After removal of 2 bases from V and 5 bases from J, the junction contained 2 bases not matched to a gene. CDR1 and CDR2 (germline): LGHNT, FRNRAP. For the CDR3, the DNA is TGTGCTAGTGGTTTGCCGGGACTAGCGGGAGACAATGAGCAGTTCTTC. Translating gives CASGLPGLAGDNEQFF. The full variable domain, completed using reference TRBV12-5 and TRBJ2-1, is DARVTQTPRHKVTEMGQEVTMRCQPILGHNTVFWYRQTMMQGLELLAYFRNRAPLDDSGMPKDRFSAEMPDATLATLKIQPSEPRDSAVYFCASGLPGLAGDNEQFFGPGTRLTVL.

This clonotype was observed a single time. V usage is TRBV5-4 and J usage is TRBJ2-5; 7 positions agree with TRBD2. CDR3 length equals 14 residues. Per the germline V gene, CDR1 is SGHNT and CDR2 is YYREEE (reference sequence). Trimming removed 4 bases from V and 5 bases from J; junction bases left unmatched: 8. In DNA form, the CDR3 reads TGTGCCAGCAGCCCCTCGCGGGAGCGGGAGACCCAGTACTTC. This codes for CASSPSRERETQYF.

This chain connects TRBV5-4 to TRBJ2-2, with D unresolved. CDR1 is SGHNT, CDR2 YYREEE, per germline (reference sequence). This CDR3 has 12 residues. Trimming cost V 1 base and J 7 bases, with 5 bases left between them. The CDR3 DNA reads as TGTGCCAGCAGCTTGAACTACGGGGAGCTGTTTTTT. Translated, it gives CASSLNYGELFF.